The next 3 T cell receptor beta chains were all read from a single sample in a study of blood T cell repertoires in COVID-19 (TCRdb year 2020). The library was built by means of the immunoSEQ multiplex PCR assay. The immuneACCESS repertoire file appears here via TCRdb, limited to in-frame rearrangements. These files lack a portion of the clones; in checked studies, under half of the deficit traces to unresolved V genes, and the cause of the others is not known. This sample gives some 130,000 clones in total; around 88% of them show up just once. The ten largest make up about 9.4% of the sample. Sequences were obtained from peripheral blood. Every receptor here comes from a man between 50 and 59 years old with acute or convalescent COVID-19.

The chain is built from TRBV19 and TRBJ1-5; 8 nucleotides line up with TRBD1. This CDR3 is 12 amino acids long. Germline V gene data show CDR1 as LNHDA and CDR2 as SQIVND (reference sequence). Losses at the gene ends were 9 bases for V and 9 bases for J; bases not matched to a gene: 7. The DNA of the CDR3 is TGTGCCAGCGGGACAGGTGGTGGGCCCCAGCATTTT. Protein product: CASGTGGGPQHF.

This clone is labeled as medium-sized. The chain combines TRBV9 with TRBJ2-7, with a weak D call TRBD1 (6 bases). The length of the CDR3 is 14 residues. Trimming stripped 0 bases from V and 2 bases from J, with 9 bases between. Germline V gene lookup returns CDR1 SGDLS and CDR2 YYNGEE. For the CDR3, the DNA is TGTGCCAGCAGCGTAGGGGACACCACCTACGAGCAGTACTTC. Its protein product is CASSVGDTTYEQYF.

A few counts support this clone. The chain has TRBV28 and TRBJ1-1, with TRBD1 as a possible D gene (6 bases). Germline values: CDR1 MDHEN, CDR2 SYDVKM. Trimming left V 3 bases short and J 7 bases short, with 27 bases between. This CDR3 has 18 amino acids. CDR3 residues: CASSFSRGNTGLRIEAFF. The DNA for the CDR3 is TGTGCCAGCAGTTTTAGTAGGGGAAACACAGGGCTGCGGATTGAAGCTTTCTTT. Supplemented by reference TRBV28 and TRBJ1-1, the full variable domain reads DVKVTQSSRYLVKRTGEKVFLECVQDMDHENMFWYRQDPGLGLRLIYFSYDVKMKEKGDIPEGYSVSREKKERFSLILESASTNQTSMYLCASSFSRGNTGLRIEAFFGQGTRLTVV.